The present T cell receptor (beta chain) was sequenced within a study of T cells expressing NK-cell markers. Across the study: One of eight sequenced donors was HCMV-seronegative; the other seven were seropositive.

Notes on the study in general: The leading position in the CD3+CD56-NKG2C+ fraction of a few donors also went to these clonotypes. CD8+ T cells in over 5 donors included dominant NKG2C+ clonotypes at roughly 1.0-7.0%.

Reanalyzing the 5' RACE reads, TCRdb keeps one entry per CDR3 protein, without DNA. This table holds hundreds of thousands of distinct CDR3 sequences. Comments on this clonotype: Its specificity is not known.

CDR3 length: 16 residues. Per germline, CDR1 MNHNS and CDR2 SASEGT. The clonotype originates from a man aged 18 to 70 in good health. The rearrangement uses TRBV6-1 and TRBJ1-2; TCRdb lists TRBD1, though no DNA is available to test this call. The sample comprised blood T cells: a sorted CD56 or NKG2C T cell subset, CD4+ or CD8+ T cells, or bulk PBMC T cells (not recorded which). The CDR3: CASRTGQGITNYGYTF.